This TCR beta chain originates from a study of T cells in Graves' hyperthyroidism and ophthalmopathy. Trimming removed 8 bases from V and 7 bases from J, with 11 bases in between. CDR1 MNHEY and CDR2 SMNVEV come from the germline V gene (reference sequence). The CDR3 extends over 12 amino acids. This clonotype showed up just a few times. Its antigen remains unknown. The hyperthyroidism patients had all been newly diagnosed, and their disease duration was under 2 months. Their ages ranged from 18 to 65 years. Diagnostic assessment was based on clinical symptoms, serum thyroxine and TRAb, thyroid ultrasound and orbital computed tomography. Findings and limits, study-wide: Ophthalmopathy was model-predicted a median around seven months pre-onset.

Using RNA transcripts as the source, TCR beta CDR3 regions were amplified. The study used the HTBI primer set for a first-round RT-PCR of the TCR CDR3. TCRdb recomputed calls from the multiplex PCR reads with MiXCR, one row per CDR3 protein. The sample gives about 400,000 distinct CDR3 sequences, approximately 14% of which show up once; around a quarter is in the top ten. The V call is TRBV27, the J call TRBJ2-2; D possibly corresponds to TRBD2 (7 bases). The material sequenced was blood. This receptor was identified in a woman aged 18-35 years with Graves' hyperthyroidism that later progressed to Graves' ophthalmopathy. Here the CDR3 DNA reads TGTGCCAGCCGGCGGGGGCTCGGGGAGCTGTTTTTT. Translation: CASRRGLGELFF.